Below are 31 T cell receptor beta chains sequenced from a single sample in a study of T cells in Graves' hyperthyroidism and ophthalmopathy. TCR beta CDR3 sequences were amplified from RNA transcripts. When the TCR CDR3 underwent first-round RT-PCR, the HTBI primer set was used. MiXCR, run by TCRdb on the multiplex PCR reads, gives a single entry per CDR3 protein. The table shows around 290,000 distinct CDR3 sequences, with about an eighth occurring only once. The sequenced sample was blood. The receptors originated from a woman in her 30s with Graves' hyperthyroidism that later progressed to Graves' ophthalmopathy.

This clonotype was seen more than once but under ten times. Sequence at one end of the junction differs from germline and may be a read error. V gene TRBV7-2 combines with J gene TRBJ2-6; D assignment may be TRBD1 or TRBD2 (5 bases each). The CDR3 consists of 17 residues. CDR1 and CDR2 from the germline V gene are SGHTA and FQGNSA. The CDR3 is CASSFPRGVSGASVLTF. The CDR3 nucleotides are TGTGCCAGCAGCTTCCCTCGGGGAGTGTCTGGGGCCAGCGTCCTGACTTTC.

This clonotype appeared many times. The V call is TRBV15, the J call TRBJ2-1, with 7 bases identical to TRBD2. Germline V gives CDR1 LNHNV, CDR2 YYDKDF (reference sequence). The CDR3 is 16 residues long. Germline trimming cut 1 base from V and 3 bases from J; bases unmatched to any gene: 6. This chain's CDR3 is CATSRGREVVYNEQFF. The CDR3 coding sequence is TGTGCCACCAGCAGAGGACGGGAGGTTGTCTACAATGAGCAGTTCTTC. Full variable domain (remainder filled in from reference TRBV15 and TRBJ2-1): DAMVIQNPRYQVTQFGKPVTLSCSQTLNHNVMYWYQQKSSQAPKLLFHYYDKDFNNEADTPDNFQSRRPNTSFCFLDIRSPGLGDTAMYLCATSRGREVVYNEQFFGPGTRLTVL.

The gene calls are TRBV30 and TRBJ2-2; D gene uncertain. The germline CDR1 and CDR2 sequences are GTSNPN and SVGIG (reference sequence). CDR3 length: 13 amino acids. The V end lost 4 bases, the J end lost 2 bases, and 8 bases lay between the germline ends. This CDR3 reads CAWTFKNTGELFF. The CDR3 coding sequence is TGTGCCTGGACCTTTAAAAACACCGGGGAGCTGTTTTTT.

This clonotype has ten or more counts. CDR3 DNA sequence: TGCAGTGCTAGAAGGCGAGATCCCTACAATGAGCAGTTCTTC. Its protein product is CSARRRDPYNEQFF. The chain links TRBV20-1 to TRBJ2-1, with D uncertain. CDR1 is DFQATT and CDR2 is SNEGSKA in the germline V gene (reference sequence). There are 14 residues in the CDR3. Trimming cost V 2 bases and J 2 bases, with 10 bases left between them.

This clonotype was detected ten times or more. The chain carries TRBV6-2 or TRBV6-3 and TRBJ2-6; D is unresolved. Germline V lookup: CDR1 MNHEY, CDR2 SVGEGT. The CDR3 totals 14 residues. The ends were cut back, 4 bases at V and 1 base at J, with 5 bases in the middle. DNA of the CDR3: TGTGCCAGCAGTTTGGCTTCTGGGGCCAACGTCCTGACTTTC. This encodes CASSLASGANVLTF.

There are many counts of this clonotype. V usage is TRBV2 and J usage is TRBJ1-1; 7 positions agree with TRBD1. V was clipped by 10 bases and J by 4 bases; unmatched bases: 6. This CDR3 region has 12 residues. The germline gives CDR1 SNHLY, CDR2 FYNNEI. The CDR3 loop is CATSGGSTEAFF. In DNA, the CDR3 is TGTGCCACCTCAGGGGGATCCACTGAAGCTTTCTTT.

J is TRBJ2-5 and V is TRBV28; TRBD2 matches at 14 bases. The V gene's germline CDR1 is MDHEN and CDR2 SYDVKM. This CDR3 comprises 15 residues. With 7 bases clipped from V and 7 bases from J, the junction kept 8 bases outside the gene matches. The CDR3 sequence is CASTPRGTSGGTQYF. CDR3 bases: TGTGCCAGCACCCCGAGGGGGACTAGCGGGGGGACCCAGTACTTC.

This clonotype was seen a handful of times. The chain links TRBV5-8 to TRBJ2-1; 13 positions agree with TRBD2. CDR1 is SGHTS, CDR2 YDEGEE, per germline. J lost 7 bases, V lost 3 bases, and 22 bases had no gene match. This CDR3 region has 21 residues. This CDR3 reads CASSWDLGQGRLAGGRNEQFF. The CDR3 coding sequence is TGTGCCAGCAGCTGGGATCTGGGACAGGGGAGACTAGCGGGAGGTCGAAATGAGCAGTTCTTC.

Many counts were recorded for this clonotype. This rearrangement joins TRBV6-1 to TRBJ2-7, with TRBD1 identical over 9 bases. V was pared by 1 base and J by 3 bases, with 4 bases of the junction left unmatched. Per germline, CDR1 MNHNS and CDR2 SASEGT. This CDR3 is built from 15 residues. This CDR3 reads CASSEVGQGYYEQYF. CDR3 nucleotides: TGTGCCAGCAGTGAAGTGGGACAGGGCTACTACGAGCAGTACTTC.

This clonotype was recorded at least ten times. The chain employs TRBV19 and TRBJ2-1, with TRBD1 identical over 7 bases. Germline V gene lookup returns CDR1 LNHDA and CDR2 SQIVND (reference sequence). The CDR3 is 13 residues long. V was pared by 2 bases and J by 8 bases, with 3 bases of the junction left unmatched. This CDR3 is CASSIQGGDEQFF. The CDR3 nucleotides read TGTGCCAGTAGTATACAAGGGGGCGATGAGCAGTTCTTC.

A few counts support this clonotype. A much larger clone is a single base away; this may be a read error. J is TRBJ2-5 and V is TRBV12-3 or TRBV12-4; D is undetermined. V lost 5 bases and J lost 4, with 17 bases in between. This CDR3 has 15 residues. CDR3 sequence (DNA): TGTGCCAGCAGTCTTGTCGCCCAAGTGGCAGAGACCCAGTACTTC. Translation gives CASSLVAQVAETQYF.

At least ten counts were recorded for this clonotype. The chain is built from TRBV7-9 and TRBJ2-1; D is uncertain. The CDR3 runs to 13 residues. Germline assignment: CDR1 SEHNR and CDR2 FQNEAQ (reference sequence). The V and J ends lost 2 bases and 8 bases respectively, with 10 bases between them. The CDR3 coding sequence is TGTGCCAGCAGCTTACGCGAGATCCATGAGCAGTTCTTC. Protein sequence: CASSLREIHEQFF. The full variable domain, rest sourced from reference TRBV7-9 and TRBJ2-1, is DTGVSQNPRHKITKRGQNVTFRCDPISEHNRLYWYRQTLGQGPEFLTYFQNEAQLEKSRLLSDRFSAERPKGSFSTLEIQRTEQGDSAMYLCASSLREIHEQFFGPGTRLTVL.

This clonotype was observed many times. The chain recombines TRBV11-2 with TRBJ1-6; possibly TRBD1 for D (6 bases). The CDR3 covers 15 residues. The germline gives CDR1 SGHAT, CDR2 FQNNGV. The ends were cut back, 1 base at V and 9 bases at J, with 13 bases in the middle. The CDR3 DNA is TGTGCCAGCAGCTTAGCGGGGGCTACGGGTTCACCCCTCCACTTT. As protein: CASSLAGATGSPLHF.

This clonotype appeared many times. The chain couples TRBV6-2 or TRBV6-3 to TRBJ2-2, with TRBD2 matching 13 bases. The CDR3 spans 16 residues. The germline V gene encodes CDR1 MNHEY and CDR2 SVGEGT. V lost 6 bases to trimming and J lost 4 bases; unmatched junction nucleotides: 5. The CDR3 coding sequence is TGTGCCAGCAGCCGGGGACTAGCGGGAAGCACCGGGGAGCTGTTTTTT. Translated: CASSRGLAGSTGELFF.

This clonotype was picked up many times. The V gene is TRBV4-1, the J gene TRBJ2-7, with D possibly being TRBD1 (6 bases). This CDR3 is 13 amino acids long. The V gene's germline CDR1 is MGHRA and CDR2 YSYEKL. V was shortened by 2 bases and J by 6 bases, with 11 bases between the two germline ends. CDR3 sequence reads: CASSQTGQTEQYF. CDR3 in DNA: TGCGCCAGCAGCCAAACGGGACAAACCGAGCAGTACTTC.

This rearrangement joins TRBV4-2 to TRBJ2-7; 10 positions agree with TRBD2. Germline-derived CDR1 and CDR2 are LGHNA and YNFKEQ. V lost 1 base, J lost 0 bases, and 0 bases stayed unmatched. CDR3 size: 15 residues. CDR3 in DNA: TGTGCCAGCAGCCAAGCTAGCGGGAGCTCCTACGAGCAGTACTTC. It specifies CASSQASGSSYEQYF.

This clonotype has at least ten counts. The V call is TRBV6-1, the J call TRBJ1-1; 8 bases fit TRBD1. Germline V lookup: CDR1 MNHNS, CDR2 SASEGT. The CDR3 totals 15 residues. The junction had 12 bases not matched to a gene; V was cut back by 6 bases and J by 6 bases. The CDR3 loop reads CASRETTDRVAEAFF. The CDR3 region has the DNA TGTGCCAGCAGGGAAACAACGGACAGGGTTGCTGAAGCTTTCTTT.

The chain combines TRBV3-1 with TRBJ2-1; 9 nucleotides line up with TRBD2. In germline, CDR1 is LGHDT, CDR2 YNNKEL (reference sequence). CDR3 size: 14 residues. V trimming: 2 bases; J trimming: 10 bases; junction bases outside the gene matches: 6. This CDR3 is CASSQWREGREQFF. Here the CDR3 DNA reads TGTGCCAGCAGCCAATGGCGGGAGGGCCGGGAGCAGTTCTTC.

This clonotype was recorded at least ten times. This chain uses TRBV6-2 or TRBV6-3 with TRBJ1-2, with a weak D call TRBD1 (5 bases). Germline CDR1 reads MNHEY; CDR2 reads SVGEGT. The V end lost 0 bases, the J end lost 7 bases, and 18 bases lay between the germline ends. The CDR3 loop spans 16 amino acids. In nucleotides, the CDR3 is TGTGCCAGCAGTTACTCGGGTGATCCCAGGGATCGTGGCTACACCTTC. The encoded protein is CASSYSGDPRDRGYTF.

The V gene is TRBV7-2, the J gene TRBJ1-4; 8 bases line up with TRBD1. CDR3 size: 15 residues. J gave up 9 bases and V 7 bases, and 13 bases lay outside the gene matches. Germline CDR1 and CDR2: SGHTA and FQGNSA. CDR3 coding DNA: TGTGCCAGCACCCCCGAAGGACAGGGTTTCCAAAAACTGTTTTTT. Translation: CASTPEGQGFQKLFF.

Ten or more counts support this clonotype. V and J are TRBV6-5 and TRBJ2-1; 11 positions match TRBD2. The CDR3 has 24 amino acids. CDR1 is MNHEY and CDR2 is SVGAGI in the germline V gene. The V gene end was trimmed by 0 bases and the J gene end by 4 bases; junction bases not matched to a gene: 26. CDR3 amino acids: CASSYSVSSTWTSGYRKGYNEQFF. CDR3 nucleotides: TGTGCCAGCAGTTACTCGGTGTCATCGACCTGGACTAGCGGGTACCGGAAGGGATACAATGAGCAGTTCTTC.

The V call is TRBV6-2 or TRBV6-3, the J call TRBJ2-1; no clear D gene. Germline V lookup: CDR1 MNHEY, CDR2 SVGEGT. The V gene lost 3 bases and the J gene lost 0 bases, with 12 bases spanning the gap. The CDR3 has 16 amino acids. CDR3 sequence reads: CASSYQTQSSYNEQFF. The DNA of the CDR3 is TGTGCCAGCAGTTATCAAACCCAGAGCTCCTACAATGAGCAGTTCTTC.

J is TRBJ2-3 and V is TRBV5-6, with 8 bases fitting TRBD1. This CDR3 is built from 13 residues. J was trimmed by 6 bases and V by 3 bases; bases with no gene match: 3. Germline loops: CDR1 SGHDT, CDR2 YYEEEE. CDR3 sequence (DNA): TGTGCCAGCAGCTCGGACAGGGCCGATACGCAGTATTTT. This translates into CASSSDRADTQYF. Filled out from reference TRBV5-6 and TRBJ2-3, the complete variable domain reads DAGVTQSPTHLIKTRGQQVTLRCSPKSGHDTVSWYQQALGQGPQFIFQYYEEEERQRGNFPDRFSGHQFPNYSSELNVNALLLGDSALYLCASSSDRADTQYFGPGTRLTVL.

The chain joins TRBV5-6 to TRBJ2-2, with 9 bases aligning to TRBD1. After removal of 3 bases from V and 1 base from J, the junction contained 10 bases not matched to a gene. The V gene's germline CDR1 is SGHDT and CDR2 YYEEEE. CDR3 length: 18 residues. The CDR3 sequence is CASSWWAGTGRNTGELFF. The CDR3 DNA follows: TGTGCCAGCAGCTGGTGGGCCGGGACAGGGCGGAACACCGGGGAGCTGTTTTTT.

Only a few counts were recorded for this clonotype. The J gene is TRBJ1-5, the V gene TRBV19; D not resolved. This CDR3 is 15 amino acids long. Per the germline V gene, CDR1 is LNHDA and CDR2 is SQIVND (reference sequence). V shed 4 bases and J shed 2 bases, with 12 bases lying between them. This CDR3 is CASSTRDSGNQPQHF. DNA for the CDR3: TGTGCCAGTAGTACGAGAGACTCGGGCAATCAGCCCCAGCATTTT.

This clonotype was seen at least ten times. The CDR3: CASSVFEQYF. In DNA, the CDR3 is TGTGCCAGCAGTGTTTTCGAGCAGTACTTC. The chain uses TRBV2 and TRBJ2-7; D uncertain. Trimming removed 4 bases from V and 6 bases from J, with 4 bases in between. The length of the CDR3 is 10 residues. Germline values: CDR1 SNHLY, CDR2 FYNNEI.

This clonotype was found many times. This rearrangement joins TRBV7-9 to TRBJ1-1; possibly TRBD1 for D (5 bases). CDR3 size: 15 residues. Trimming removed 2 bases from V and 2 bases from J, with 12 bases in between. Germline-derived CDR1 and CDR2 are SEHNR and FQNEAQ (reference sequence). The DNA of the CDR3 is TGTGCCAGCAGCTTATCGGGGGTTTTAAACACTGAAGCTTTCTTT. It is translated as CASSLSGVLNTEAFF.

This clonotype occurred a few times. The rearrangement uses TRBV20-1 and TRBJ2-7, with a tentative D call TRBD2 (5 bases). Germline CDR1 and CDR2: DFQATT and SNEGSKA (reference sequence). CDR3 size: 14 residues. V lost 3 bases and J lost 5, with 17 bases in between. The CDR3 bases are TGCAGTGCTAGGCCTGCCGGGATTTCTCACGAGCAGTACTTC. It codes for CSARPAGISHEQYF.

This chain uses TRBV29-1 with TRBJ2-2; D unresolved. Germline CDR1 is SQVTM and CDR2 is ANQGSEA. Trimming pared 4 bases from V and 4 bases from J, leaving 13 bases between. The CDR3 sequence is 14 residues long. The CDR3 loop reads CSVVSRAATGELFF. The CDR3 DNA is TGCAGCGTTGTGTCTCGGGCAGCCACCGGGGAGCTGTTTTTT.

The rearrangement joins TRBV11-2 to TRBJ2-7, with 10 bases identical to TRBD1. V shed 2 bases, J shed 4 bases, and the junction held 11 bases outside the gene matches. The CDR3 loop spans 17 amino acids. CDR1 is SGHAT, CDR2 FQNNGV, per germline. The CDR3 loop reads CASSLSIMGDRGYEQYF. In DNA, the CDR3 is TGTGCCAGCAGCTTAAGTATCATGGGGGACAGGGGTTACGAGCAGTACTTC.

About this clonotype: A much larger clone differs by one base, so this may be a read error. J is TRBJ2-1 and V is TRBV7-2; possibly TRBD1 or TRBD2 for D (5 bases each). Germline V gene lookup returns CDR1 SGHTA and CDR2 FQGNSA. V lost 1 base and J lost 8, with 15 bases in between. This CDR3 spans 15 amino acids. CDR3: CASSLGGKGLDEQFF. The CDR3 DNA is TGTGCCAGCAGCTTAGGGGGGAAAGGTCTCGATGAGCAGTTCTTC. Full variable domain (outside the CDR3, taken from reference TRBV7-2 and TRBJ2-1): GAGVSQSPSNKVTEKGKDVELRCDPISGHTALYWYRQSLGQGLEFLIYFQGNSAPDKSGLPSDRFSAERTGGSVSTLTIQRTQQEDSAVYLCASSLGGKGLDEQFFGPGTRLTVL.